This is a list of T cell receptor beta chains from one sample in a study of blood T cells in healthy people across ages. TCRdb re-analysed the 5' RACE reads in MiXCR, keeping a single row per CDR3 protein. This table holds 920,000 or so distinct CDR3 sequences, 45% found once. Specimen: blood. The receptors stem from a woman in her fifties or sixties in good health. Both conserved end residues are part of each CDR3. A D gene is named only where the DNA matches it firmly.

v_call	d_call	j_call	cdr3_aa
TRBV6-5	.	TRBJ1-2	CASSLIGGGYTF
TRBV20-1	.	TRBJ2-1	CSANRESYNEQFF
TRBV2	.	TRBJ2-7	CASSASGVRGEQYF
TRBV12-3/TRBV12-4	.	TRBJ1-2	CASSGMTYGYTF
TRBV29-1	TRBD2	TRBJ2-3	CSVEGGLAGGTDTQYF
TRBV4-1	.	TRBJ2-3	CACSQARGQGTDTQYF
TRBV28	.	TRBJ2-1	CASSLYDFDNEQFF
TRBV20-1	.	TRBJ2-3	CSASLGPTDTQYF
TRBV7-6	.	TRBJ1-2	CASSVTPGLDYGYTF
TRBV5-1	.	TRBJ2-1	CASSLVSSVYNEQFF
TRBV6-5	TRBD1	TRBJ2-4	CASSYLGQGYKQYF
TRBV4-1	TRBD1	TRBJ2-1	CASSQEGGTGTTLGPTGREQFF
TRBV18	TRBD1	TRBJ2-7	CANSHSGTDREQYF
TRBV4-1	.	TRBJ2-7	CASSQVPQAEMEQYF
TRBV11-1	TRBD2	TRBJ2-5	CASSFGGSGRARETQYF
TRBV29-1	TRBD1	TRBJ2-7	CSVDPGTGKYEQYF
TRBV5-1	TRBD1	.	CASSTPDRAHYNEQYF
TRBV5-1	TRBD2	TRBJ2-7	CASSLASGNYEQYF
TRBV3-1	.	TRBJ2-7	CASSQGSRVYEQYF
TRBV27	.	.	CASSLWDGYEQYF
TRBV20-1	TRBD2	TRBJ2-3	CSATRLAGGTDTQYF
TRBV24-1	.	TRBJ2-5	CATSARFGTTGLSEQYF
TRBV27	TRBD1	TRBJ2-3	CASSPTGLYADTQYF
TRBV15	TRBD1	TRBJ2-7	CATSRADRGASYEQYF
TRBV2	TRBD2	TRBJ2-7	CASSEQMIAGAYEQYF
TRBV12-3/TRBV12-4	TRBD2	TRBJ2-1	CASSLGLAGIYEQFF
TRBV5-5	.	TRBJ2-7	CASSGVVGDEQYF
TRBV6-5	.	TRBJ1-1	CASRLEQLNTEAFF
TRBV6-5	.	TRBJ1-2	CASSYSWVTGARAYGYTF
TRBV6-2/TRBV6-3	.	TRBJ2-5	CASSSTVQETQYF
TRBV7-2	.	TRBJ2-3	CASKKWGHDADTQYF
TRBV20-1	TRBD2	TRBJ2-1	CSASVLAGGEQFF
TRBV28	.	TRBJ2-7	CASRSLEGQYF
TRBV29-1	.	TRBJ2-7	CSVEDARGLSSYEQYF
TRBV6-1	.	TRBJ2-6	CASSPPSGANVLTF
TRBV5-1	.	TRBJ2-1	CASSLDLWASEHNEQFF
TRBV6-5	.	TRBJ2-1	CASSRTGTLFNNEQFF
TRBV5-1	.	TRBJ2-5	CASGFGTTAGETQYF
TRBV6-5	.	TRBJ1-6	CASSYSSGAGGSYNSPLHF
TRBV7-7	TRBD2	.	CASSLGLAKTQYF
TRBV12-3/TRBV12-4	.	TRBJ2-1	CASSLRPGVNAEQFF
TRBV4-2	.	TRBJ2-7	CATIQTMGLAFYEQYF
TRBV6-5	.	TRBJ1-4	CASSTTAATNEKLFF
TRBV3-1	TRBD2	TRBJ2-7	CASSQVGTSGSYEQYF
TRBV20-1	.	TRBJ2-5	CSARDPGRGEQYF
TRBV20-1	TRBD2	TRBJ2-7	CSAGLAGYEQYF
TRBV5-1	TRBD2	TRBJ2-1	CASSSRTSGKNNEQFF
TRBV11-2	.	.	CASSQITWGPSEQYF
TRBV12-3/TRBV12-4	.	TRBJ1-1	CASTPAGGLGTEAFF
TRBV29-1	TRBD1	TRBJ2-1	CSVEAQGNNEQFF
TRBV6-6	.	TRBJ2-2	CASSYSSGGELFF
TRBV12-3/TRBV12-4	TRBD2	TRBJ2-1	CASTPSGTSSYNEQFF
TRBV5-1	.	TRBJ1-1	CASSQDWTMNTEAFF
TRBV11-2	TRBD2	TRBJ2-3	CASSLFRGRSADTQYF
TRBV13	.	TRBJ2-1	CASSLTESAGKGEQFF